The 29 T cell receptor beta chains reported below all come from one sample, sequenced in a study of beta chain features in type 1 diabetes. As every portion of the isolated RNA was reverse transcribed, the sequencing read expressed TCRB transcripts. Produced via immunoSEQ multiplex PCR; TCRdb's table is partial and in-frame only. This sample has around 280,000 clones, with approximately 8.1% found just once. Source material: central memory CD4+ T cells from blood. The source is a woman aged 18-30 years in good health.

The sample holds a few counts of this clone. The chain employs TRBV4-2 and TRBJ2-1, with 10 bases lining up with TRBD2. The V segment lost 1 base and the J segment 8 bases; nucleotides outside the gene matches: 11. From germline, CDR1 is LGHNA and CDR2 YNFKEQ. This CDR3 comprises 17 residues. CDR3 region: CASSQAPAGGHQHEQFF. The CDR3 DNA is TGTGCCAGCAGCCAAGCTCCAGCGGGGGGGCATCAGCATGAGCAGTTCTTC.

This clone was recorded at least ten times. DNA for the CDR3: TGCAGCGTCGGGACTAGCGGGGGGAGCACAGATACGCAGTATTTT. It is translated as CSVGTSGGSTDTQYF. The chain links TRBV29-1 to TRBJ2-3; 15 bases are shared with TRBD2. The CDR3 contains 15 residues. The J segment lost 0 bases and the V segment lost 6 bases, leaving 1 base of the junction unmatched. The germline gives CDR1 SQVTM, CDR2 ANQGSEA.

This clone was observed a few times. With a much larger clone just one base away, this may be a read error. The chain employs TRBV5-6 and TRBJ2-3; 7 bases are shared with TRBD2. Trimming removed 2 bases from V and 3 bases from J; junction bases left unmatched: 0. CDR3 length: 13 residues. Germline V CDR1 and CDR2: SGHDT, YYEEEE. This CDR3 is CASSFGGTDTQYF. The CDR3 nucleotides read TGTGCCAGCAGCTTCGGGGGGACAGATACGCAGTATTTT.

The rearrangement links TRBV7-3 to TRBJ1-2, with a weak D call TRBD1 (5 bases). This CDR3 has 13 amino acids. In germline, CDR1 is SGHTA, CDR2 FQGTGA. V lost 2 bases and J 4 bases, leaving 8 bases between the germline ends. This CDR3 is CASSLGGSYGYTF. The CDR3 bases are TGTGCCAGCAGCTTAGGGGGGAGCTATGGCTACACCTTC.

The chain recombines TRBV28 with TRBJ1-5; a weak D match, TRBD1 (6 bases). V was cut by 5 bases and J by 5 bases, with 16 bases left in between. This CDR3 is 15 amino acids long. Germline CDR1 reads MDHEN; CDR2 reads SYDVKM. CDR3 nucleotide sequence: TGTGCCAGCAGTCCAGACAGGTTATACTATCAGCCCCAGCATTTT. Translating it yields CASSPDRLYYQPQHF.

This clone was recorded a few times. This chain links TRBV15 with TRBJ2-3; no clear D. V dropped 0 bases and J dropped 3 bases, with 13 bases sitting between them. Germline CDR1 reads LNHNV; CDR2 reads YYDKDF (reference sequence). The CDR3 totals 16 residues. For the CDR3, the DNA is TGTGCCACCAGCAGAGATAGAGGATTTAGGACAGATACGCAGTATTTT. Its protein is CATSRDRGFRTDTQYF.

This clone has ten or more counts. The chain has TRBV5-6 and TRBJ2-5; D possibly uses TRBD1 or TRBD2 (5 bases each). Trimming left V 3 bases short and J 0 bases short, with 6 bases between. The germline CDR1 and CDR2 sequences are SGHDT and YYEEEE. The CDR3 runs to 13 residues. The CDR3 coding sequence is TGTGCCAGCAGCTGGGGGTACCAAGAGACCCAGTACTTC. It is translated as CASSWGYQETQYF.

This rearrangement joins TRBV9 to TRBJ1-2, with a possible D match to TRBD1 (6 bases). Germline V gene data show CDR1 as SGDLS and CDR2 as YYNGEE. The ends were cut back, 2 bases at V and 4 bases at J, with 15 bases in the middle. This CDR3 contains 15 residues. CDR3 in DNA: TGTGCCAGCAGCGTCACCGCTGGGGGCAGCTATGGCTACACCTTC. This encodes CASSVTAGGSYGYTF. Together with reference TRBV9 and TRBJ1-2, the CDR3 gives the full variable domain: DSGVTQTPKHLITATGQRVTLRCSPRSGDLSVYWYQQSLDQGLQFLIQYYNGEERAKGNILERFSAQQFPDLHSELNLSSLELGDSALYFCASSVTAGGSYGYTFGSGTRLTVV.

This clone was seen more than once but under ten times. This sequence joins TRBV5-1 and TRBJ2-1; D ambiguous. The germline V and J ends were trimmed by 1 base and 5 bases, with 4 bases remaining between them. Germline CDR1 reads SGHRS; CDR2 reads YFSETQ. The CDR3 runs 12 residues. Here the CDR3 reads CASSLKDNEQFF. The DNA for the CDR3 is TGCGCCAGCAGCTTGAAAGACAATGAGCAGTTCTTC. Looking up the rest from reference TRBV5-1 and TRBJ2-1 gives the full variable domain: KAGVTQTPRYLIKTRGQQVTLSCSPISGHRSVSWYQQTPGQGLQFLFEYFSETQRNKGNFPGRFSGRQFSNSRSEMNVSTLELGDSALYLCASSLKDNEQFFGPGTRLTVL.

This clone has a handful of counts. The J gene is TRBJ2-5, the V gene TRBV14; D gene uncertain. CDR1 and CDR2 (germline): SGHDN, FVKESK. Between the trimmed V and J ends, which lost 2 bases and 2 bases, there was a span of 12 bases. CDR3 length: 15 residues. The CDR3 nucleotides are TGTGCCAGCAGCCAAAACACCGGTTGGCAAGAGACCCAGTACTTC. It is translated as CASSQNTGWQETQYF.

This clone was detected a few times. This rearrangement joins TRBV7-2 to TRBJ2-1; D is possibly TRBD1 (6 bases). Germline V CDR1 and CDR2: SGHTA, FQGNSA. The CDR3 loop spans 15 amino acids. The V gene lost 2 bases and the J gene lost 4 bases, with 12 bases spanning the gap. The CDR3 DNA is TGTGCCAGCAGCTTAACCAGGGGCATTTACAATGAGCAGTTCTTC. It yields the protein CASSLTRGIYNEQFF. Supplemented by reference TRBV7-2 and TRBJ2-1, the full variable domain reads GAGVSQSPSNKVTEKGKDVELRCDPISGHTALYWYRQSLGQGLEFLIYFQGNSAPDKSGLPSDRFSAERTGGSVSTLTIQRTQQEDSAVYLCASSLTRGIYNEQFFGPGTRLTVL.

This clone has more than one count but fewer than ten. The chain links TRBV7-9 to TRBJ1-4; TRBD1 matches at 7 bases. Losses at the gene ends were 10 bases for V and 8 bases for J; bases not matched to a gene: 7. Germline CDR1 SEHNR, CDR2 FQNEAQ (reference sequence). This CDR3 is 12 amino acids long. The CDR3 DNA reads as TGTGCCACCGGAGGACAGGCAGAAAAACTGTTTTTT. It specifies CATGGQAEKLFF.

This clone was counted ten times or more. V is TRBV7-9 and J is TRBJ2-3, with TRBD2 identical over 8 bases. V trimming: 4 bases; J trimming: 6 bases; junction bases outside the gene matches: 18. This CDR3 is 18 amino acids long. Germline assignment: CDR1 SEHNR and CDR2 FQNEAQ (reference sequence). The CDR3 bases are TGTGCCAGCAGCTCCTTAAAAGCGGGGCGGGAGGTCCAGGATACGCAGTATTTT. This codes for CASSSLKAGREVQDTQYF.

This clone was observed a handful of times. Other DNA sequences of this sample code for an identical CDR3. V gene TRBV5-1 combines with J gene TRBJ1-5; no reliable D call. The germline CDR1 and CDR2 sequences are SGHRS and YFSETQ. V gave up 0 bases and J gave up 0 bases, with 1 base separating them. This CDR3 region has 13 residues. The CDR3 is CASSLGSNQPQHF. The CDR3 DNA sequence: TGCGCCAGCAGCTTGGGTAGCAATCAGCCCCAGCATTTT.

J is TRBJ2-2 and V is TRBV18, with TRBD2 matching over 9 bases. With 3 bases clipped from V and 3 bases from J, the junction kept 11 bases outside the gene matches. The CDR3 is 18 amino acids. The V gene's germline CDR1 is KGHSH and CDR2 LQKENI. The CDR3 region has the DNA TGTGCCAGCTCACCGTGGCTAGCGGGATCCTTGGACACCGGGGAGCTGTTTTTT. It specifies CASSPWLAGSLDTGELFF.

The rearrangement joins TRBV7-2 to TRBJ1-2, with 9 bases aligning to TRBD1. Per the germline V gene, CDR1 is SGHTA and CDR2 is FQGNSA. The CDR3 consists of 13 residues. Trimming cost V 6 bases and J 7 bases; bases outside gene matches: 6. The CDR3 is CASSRTGVGGYTF. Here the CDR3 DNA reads TGTGCCAGCAGTCGGACAGGGGTGGGTGGCTACACCTTC.

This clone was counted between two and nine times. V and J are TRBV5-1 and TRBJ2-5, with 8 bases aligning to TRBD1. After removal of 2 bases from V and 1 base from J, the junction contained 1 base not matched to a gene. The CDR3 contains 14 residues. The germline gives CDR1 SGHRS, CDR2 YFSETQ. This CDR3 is CASSFGQGQETQYF. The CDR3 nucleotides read TGCGCCAGCAGCTTTGGACAGGGCCAAGAGACCCAGTACTTC.

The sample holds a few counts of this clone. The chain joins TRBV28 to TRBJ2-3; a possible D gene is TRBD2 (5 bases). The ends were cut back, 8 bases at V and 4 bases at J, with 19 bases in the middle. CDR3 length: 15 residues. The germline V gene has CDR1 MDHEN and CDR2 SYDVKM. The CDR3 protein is CASHPPGRVADTQYF. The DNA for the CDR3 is TGTGCCAGCCATCCCCCTGGGCGGGTTGCAGATACGCAGTATTTT.

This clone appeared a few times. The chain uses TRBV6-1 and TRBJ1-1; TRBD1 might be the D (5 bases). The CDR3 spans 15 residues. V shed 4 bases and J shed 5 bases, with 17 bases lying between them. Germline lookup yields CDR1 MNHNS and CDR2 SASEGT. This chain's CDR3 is CASSVFQGSGTEAFF. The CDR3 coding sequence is TGTGCCAGCAGTGTGTTTCAGGGATCGGGTACTGAAGCTTTCTTT.

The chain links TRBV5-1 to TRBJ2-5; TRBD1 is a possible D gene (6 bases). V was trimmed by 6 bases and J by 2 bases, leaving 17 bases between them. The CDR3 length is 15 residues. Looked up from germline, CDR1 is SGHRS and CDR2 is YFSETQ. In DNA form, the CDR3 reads TGCGCCAGCACCCCCCAACAGGGAATGCAAGAGACCCAGTACTTC. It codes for CASTPQQGMQETQYF. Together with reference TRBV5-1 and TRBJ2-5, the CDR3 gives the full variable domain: KAGVTQTPRYLIKTRGQQVTLSCSPISGHRSVSWYQQTPGQGLQFLFEYFSETQRNKGNFPGRFSGRQFSNSRSEMNVSTLELGDSALYLCASTPQQGMQETQYFGPGTRLLVL.

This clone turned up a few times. CDR3 sequence: CAIRSSPNTGELFF. The CDR3 bases are TGTGCCATCCGGTCTAGCCCGAACACCGGGGAGCTGTTTTTT. The chain employs TRBV10-3 and TRBJ2-2, with D perhaps TRBD2 (5 bases). The CDR3 totals 14 residues. The V and J ends lost 8 bases and 0 bases respectively, with 10 bases between them. Germline assignment: CDR1 ENHRY and CDR2 SYGVKD.

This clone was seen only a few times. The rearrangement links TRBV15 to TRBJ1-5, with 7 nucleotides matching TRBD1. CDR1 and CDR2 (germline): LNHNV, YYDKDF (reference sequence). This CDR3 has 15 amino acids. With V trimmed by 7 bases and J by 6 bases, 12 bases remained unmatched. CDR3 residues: CATKQGRGGFQPQHF. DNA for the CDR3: TGTGCCACCAAACAGGGGCGAGGAGGATTTCAGCCCCAGCATTTT.

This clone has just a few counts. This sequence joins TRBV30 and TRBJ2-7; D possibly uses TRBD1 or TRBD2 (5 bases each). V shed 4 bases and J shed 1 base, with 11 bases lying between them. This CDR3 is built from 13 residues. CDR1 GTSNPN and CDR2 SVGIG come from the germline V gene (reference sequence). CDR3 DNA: TGTGCCTGGACCAAGGGGAGATCCTACGAGCAGTACTTC. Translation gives CAWTKGRSYEQYF.

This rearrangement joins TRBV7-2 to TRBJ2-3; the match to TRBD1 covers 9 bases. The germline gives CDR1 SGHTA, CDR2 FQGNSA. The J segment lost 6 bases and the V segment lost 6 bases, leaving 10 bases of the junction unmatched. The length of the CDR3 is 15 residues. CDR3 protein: CASSSTGGQGDTQYF. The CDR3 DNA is TGTGCCAGCAGTTCTACAGGGGGCCAGGGTGATACGCAGTATTTT.

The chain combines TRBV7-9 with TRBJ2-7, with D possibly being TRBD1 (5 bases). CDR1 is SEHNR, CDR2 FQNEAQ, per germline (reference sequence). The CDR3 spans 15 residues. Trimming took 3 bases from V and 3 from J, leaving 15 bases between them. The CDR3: CASSLTAQGGYEQYF. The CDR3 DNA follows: TGTGCCAGCAGCTTGACTGCGCAGGGCGGCTACGAGCAGTACTTC.

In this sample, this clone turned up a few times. The chain's CDR3 is CASGAEEGGETQYF. The DNA for the CDR3 is TGTGCCAGCGGGGCTGAGGAGGGAGGGGAGACCCAGTACTTC. The rearrangement joins TRBV6-6 to TRBJ2-5, with TRBD2 matching 7 bases. Germline CDR1 MNHNY, CDR2 SVGAGI (reference sequence). Trimming cost V 8 bases and J 5 bases; bases outside gene matches: 11. This CDR3 is 14 amino acids long.

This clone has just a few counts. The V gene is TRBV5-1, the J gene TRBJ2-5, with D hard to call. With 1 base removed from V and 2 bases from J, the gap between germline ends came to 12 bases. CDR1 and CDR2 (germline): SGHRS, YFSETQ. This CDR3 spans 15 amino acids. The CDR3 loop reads CASSLSGWHQETQYF. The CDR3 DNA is TGCGCCAGCAGCTTGAGTGGCTGGCATCAAGAGACCCAGTACTTC. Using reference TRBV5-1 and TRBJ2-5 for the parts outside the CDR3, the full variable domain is KAGVTQTPRYLIKTRGQQVTLSCSPISGHRSVSWYQQTPGQGLQFLFEYFSETQRNKGNFPGRFSGRQFSNSRSEMNVSTLELGDSALYLCASSLSGWHQETQYFGPGTRLLVL.

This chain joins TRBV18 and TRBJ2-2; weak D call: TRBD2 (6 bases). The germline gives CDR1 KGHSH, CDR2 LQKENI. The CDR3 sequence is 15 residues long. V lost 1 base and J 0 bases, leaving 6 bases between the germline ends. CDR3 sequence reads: CASSPRGANTGELFF. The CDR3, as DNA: TGTGCCAGCTCACCACGGGGGGCGAACACCGGGGAGCTGTTTTTT.

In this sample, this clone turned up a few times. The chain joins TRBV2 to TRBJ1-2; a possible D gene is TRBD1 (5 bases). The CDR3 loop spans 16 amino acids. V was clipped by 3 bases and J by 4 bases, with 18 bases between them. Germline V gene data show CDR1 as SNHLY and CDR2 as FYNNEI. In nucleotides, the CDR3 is TGTGCCAGCAGTGAGGATAGGGACCCGCCCCTCTATGGCTACACCTTC. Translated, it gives CASSEDRDPPLYGYTF.